These T cell receptor beta chains were read from a single sample in a study of blood T cell repertoires in COVID-19. Data came from immunoSEQ multiplex PCR; TCRdb stores just in-frame clones and leaves some out. Of approximately 31,000 clones listed, about 85% are singletons. Material for sequencing was peripheral blood. The receptors shown here come from a woman older than 75 with active or convalescent COVID-19. The conserved cysteine and the conserved F or W are not part of the CDR3 here. Each record gives: V gene, J gene, D gene, CDR3 protein. D genes are given only for firm matches.

TRBV6-7	TRBJ1-2	.	ASSSVDGGFIYGYT
TRBV18	TRBJ2-3	.	ASSPPLGVGQY
TRBV5-5	TRBJ2-7	.	ASSNRAGSYEQY
TRBV27	TRBJ1-1	TRBD1	ASRTGAGFTEAF
TRBV7-9	TRBJ1-5	.	ASSLGEGANQPQH
TRBV6-4	TRBJ2-1	.	ASSVSELYNEQF
TRBV11-2	TRBJ2-7	.	ASSPGVQYEQY
TRBV5-6	TRBJ2-1	TRBD2	ASNNAGGPHNEQF
TRBV7-3	TRBJ1-1	.	ASSSQGGEAF
TRBV6-1	TRBJ2-4	.	ASSEALDQGRRAKNIQY
TRBV10-3	TRBJ1-6	.	AISFSQENSPLH
TRBV19	TRBJ2-1	TRBD2	ASSQGGGGRQF
TRBV10-3	TRBJ2-3	.	AISAGINTDTQY
TRBV2	TRBJ1-6	.	ASSEGTYNSPLH